This TCR beta chain was identified in a study of Graves' ophthalmopathy and Graves' hyperthyroidism. Points from the study as a whole: The blood repertoire also included most expanded thyroid clonotypes above 0.001 frequency. Ophthalmopathy and stable hyperthyroidism were discriminated by a 13-signature model, with approximately 88% sensitivity and 65% to 83% specificity.

Disease in donors with ophthalmopathy had moderate-to-severe activity, CAS ≥3, NOSPECS ≥4 and under 3 months' duration. Uncontrolled infections, pregnancy, lactation or other autoimmune diseases led to patient exclusion. RNA transcripts provided the template for amplifying TCR beta CDR3 regions. Investigators did first-round RT-PCR with HTBI primers, then second-round multiplex PCR. Each CDR3 protein is one row after TCRdb ran MiXCR on the multiplex PCR reads. This table has over 650,000 distinct CDR3 sequences, over 40% appearing once. This clonotype was seen at least ten times. Antigen: not known. Sequencing was performed on peripheral blood. This receptor was obtained from an adult man with Graves' ophthalmopathy.

CDR3 region: CASSFSSGNYEQYF. The CDR3 DNA reads TGTGCCAGCAGCTTTTCTAGCGGAAACTACGAGCAGTACTTC. V and J are TRBV7-2 and TRBJ2-7; 7 nucleotides align to TRBD2. CDR3 length: 14 amino acids. From germline, CDR1 is SGHTA and CDR2 FQGNSA. The V segment lost 3 bases and the J segment 3 bases; nucleotides outside the gene matches: 5.